A selection of T cell receptor beta chains follows, all from one sample in a study of technical replicates of blood from a handful of donors. Clones were read by immunoSEQ multiplex PCR, and TCRdb kept only the in-frame ones, dropping some. This sample carries 65,000 to 90,000 clones, just over 85% of them seen once, and the ten largest clones take roughly 4.4%. The sample consisted of PBMCs. Source of these receptors: a human donor in good health. Some clones in this sample may be carry-over from other donors' samples. Both conserved end residues are part of each CDR3. The D gene is left open where the match is weak. Only some rows state a clone size, as once, few, many or a class for expanded clones.

V: TRBV7-2
size: -
length: 14
D: -
J: TRBJ1-2
CDR3: CASSSQDTNYGYTF
DNA: TGTGCCAGCAGTTCACAGGATACTAACTATGGCTACACCTTC

V: TRBV15
size: -
length: 15
D: -
J: TRBJ2-2
CDR3: CATSQKQGIPGELFF
DNA: TGTGCCACCAGCCAGAAGCAGGGGATTCCCGGGGAGCTGTTTTTT

V: TRBV2
size: -
length: 15
D: TRBD2
J: TRBJ2-7
CDR3: CASSLRLAGSYEQYF
DNA: TGTGCCAGCAGCCTTCGACTAGCGGGTTCCTACGAGCAGTACTTC

V: TRBV10-2
size: -
length: 14
D: -
J: TRBJ2-3
CDR3: CASSGGDNTDTQYF
DNA: TGCGCCAGCAGTGGGGGGGATAACACAGATACGCAGTATTTT

V: TRBV19
size: once
length: 14
D: TRBD1
J: TRBJ1-2
CDR3: CASSERDSVNGYTF
DNA: TGTGCCAGTAGTGAACGGGACAGCGTTAATGGCTACACCTTC

V: TRBV5-4
size: -
length: 15
D: -
J: TRBJ1-3
CDR3: CASSGVGQSGNTIYF
DNA: TGTGCCAGCAGCGGGGTGGGACAATCTGGAAACACCATATATTTT

V: TRBV14
size: once
length: 17
D: TRBD1
J: TRBJ1-3
CDR3: CASSRLPGQGVGNTIYF
DNA: TGTGCCAGCAGCCGACTTCCGGGACAGGGCGTTGGAAACACCATATATTTT

V: TRBV7-8
size: -
length: 13
D: -
J: TRBJ1-2
CDR3: CASSSHRDYGYTF
DNA: TGTGCCAGCAGCTCCCACAGAGACTATGGCTACACCTTC

V: TRBV11-3
size: -
length: 14
D: -
J: TRBJ2-7
CDR3: CASSLAHGAYEQYF
DNA: TGTGCCAGCAGCTTAGCTCACGGAGCCTACGAGCAGTACTTC

V: TRBV5-6
size: -
length: 14
D: -
J: TRBJ2-2
CDR3: CASSLAGYTGELFF
DNA: TGTGCCAGCAGCTTGGCAGGGTACACCGGGGAGCTGTTTTTT

V: TRBV7-9
size: -
length: 15
D: -
J: TRBJ2-7
CDR3: CASSLAAGTSYEQYF
DNA: TGTGCCAGCAGCTTAGCGGCGGGAACCTCCTACGAGCAGTACTTC

V: TRBV13
size: -
length: 15
D: -
J: TRBJ1-1
CDR3: CASRREENIVAEAFF
DNA: TGTGCCAGCAGGAGGGAGGAGAACATAGTGGCTGAAGCTTTCTTT

V: TRBV28
size: -
length: 12
D: -
J: TRBJ2-1
CDR3: CATNGAFKEQFF
DNA: TGTGCCACCAATGGGGCTTTCAAAGAGCAGTTCTTC

V: TRBV7-3
size: -
length: 14
D: -
J: TRBJ2-1
CDR3: CASSYGGGGNEQFF
DNA: TGTGCCAGCAGCTATGGGGGGGGCGGCAATGAGCAGTTCTTC

V: TRBV5-5
size: -
length: 14
D: TRBD2
J: TRBJ2-5
CDR3: CASIRAGGKETQYF
DNA: TGTGCCAGCATCCGGGCGGGGGGCAAAGAGACCCAGTACTTC

V: TRBV5-8
size: -
length: 18
D: TRBD1
J: TRBJ1-5
CDR3: CASSLERTGRDGNQPQHF
DNA: TGTGCCAGCAGCTTGGAACGGACAGGGCGTGATGGCAATCAGCCCCAGCATTTT

V: TRBV4-1
size: -
length: 15
D: -
J: TRBJ2-3
CDR3: CASRKEFSSTDTQYF
DNA: TGCGCCAGCAGAAAGGAGTTCTCTAGCACAGATACGCAGTATTTT

V: TRBV9
size: -
length: 15
D: -
J: TRBJ2-5
CDR3: CASSVAYRAQETQYF
DNA: TGTGCCAGCAGCGTAGCTTATAGAGCCCAAGAGACCCAGTACTTC

V: TRBV6-1
size: -
length: 13
D: TRBD2
J: TRBJ2-7
CDR3: CASGGLAGAEQYF
DNA: TGTGCCAGTGGGGGGCTAGCGGGGGCCGAGCAGTACTTC

V: TRBV4-3
size: few
length: 13
D: -
J: TRBJ1-1
CDR3: CASSLQMNTEAFF
DNA: TGCGCCAGCAGCCTACAAATGAACACTGAAGCTTTCTTT

V: TRBV4-1
size: -
length: 20
D: TRBD1
J: TRBJ2-3
CDR3: CASSQDRQGYAGYRTDTQYF
DNA: TGCGCCAGCAGCCAAGATCGACAGGGGTACGCGGGATACCGCACAGATACGCAGTATTTT

V: TRBV27
size: -
length: 13
D: -
J: TRBJ1-5
CDR3: CASSFTQGQPQHF
DNA: TGTGCCAGCAGTTTCACACAGGGACAGCCCCAGCATTTT

V: TRBV7-2
size: -
length: 17
D: TRBD2
J: TRBJ2-5
CDR3: CASSLVVAGVVRETQYF
DNA: TGTGCCAGCAGCTTAGTAGTAGCGGGAGTGGTTAGAGAGACCCAGTACTTC

V: TRBV6-5
size: -
length: 14
D: -
J: TRBJ1-6
CDR3: CASSPTGLNSPLHF
DNA: TGTGCCAGCAGCCCAACAGGGCTTAATTCACCCCTCCACTTT

V: TRBV5-1
size: -
length: 15
D: -
J: TRBJ2-5
CDR3: CASSTGSGRQETQYF
DNA: TGCGCCAGCAGCACCGGTTCGGGTCGACAAGAGACCCAGTACTTC

V: TRBV4-1
size: -
length: 16
D: -
J: TRBJ1-3
CDR3: CASSPLGPGGGNTIYF
DNA: TGCGCCAGCAGCCCCCTCGGCCCCGGCGGGGGAAACACCATATATTTT

V: TRBV9
size: -
length: 16
D: TRBD1
J: TRBJ1-1
CDR3: CASSVGRGQGRAEAFF
DNA: TGTGCCAGCAGCGTAGGGAGGGGACAGGGGCGTGCTGAAGCTTTCTTT

V: TRBV4-3
size: -
length: 15
D: TRBD1
J: TRBJ1-1
CDR3: CASSQGFTGDTEAFF
DNA: TGCGCCAGCAGCCAAGGATTTACAGGGGATACTGAAGCTTTCTTT

V: TRBV6-6
size: -
length: 14
D: -
J: TRBJ2-5
CDR3: CASSYGQDQETQYF
DNA: TGTGCCAGCAGTTACGGGCAGGACCAAGAGACCCAGTACTTC

V: TRBV2
size: -
length: 14
D: -
J: TRBJ1-5
CDR3: CASSEGSSNQPQHF
DNA: TGTGCCAGCAGTGAAGGTTCGAGCAATCAGCCCCAGCATTTT

V: TRBV6-5
size: -
length: 13
D: -
J: TRBJ2-5
CDR3: CASSSPGRETQYF
DNA: TGTGCCAGCAGTTCACCAGGTCGGGAGACCCAGTACTTC

V: TRBV9
size: -
length: 16
D: -
J: TRBJ2-2
CDR3: CASSSQQVSVTGELFF
DNA: TGTGCCAGCAGCTCACAACAGGTATCCGTCACCGGGGAGCTGTTTTTT

V: TRBV10-3
size: -
length: 18
D: TRBD2
J: TRBJ2-3
CDR3: CAIRPGLAGGGGTDTQYF
DNA: TGTGCCATCAGGCCCGGACTAGCGGGAGGAGGGGGCACAGATACGCAGTATTTT

V: TRBV4-2
size: -
length: 18
D: -
J: TRBJ2-7
CDR3: CASSQGGAGSSHSYEQYF
DNA: TGTGCCAGCAGCCAAGGAGGAGCTGGGTCTAGCCACTCCTACGAGCAGTACTTC

V: TRBV27
size: -
length: 12
D: TRBD1
J: TRBJ1-1
CDR3: CASRQGMAEAFF
DNA: TGTGCCAGCAGACAGGGGATGGCTGAAGCTTTCTTT

V: TRBV18
size: -
length: 14
D: -
J: TRBJ1-1
CDR3: CASSPGQSNTEAFF
DNA: TGTGCCAGCTCTCCCGGACAGTCTAACACTGAAGCTTTCTTT

V: TRBV10-3
size: -
length: 14
D: -
J: TRBJ2-5
CDR3: CAISPLGAGETQYF
DNA: TGTGCCATCAGCCCATTGGGGGCTGGGGAGACCCAGTACTTC

V: TRBV7-2
size: -
length: 15
D: -
J: TRBJ1-1
CDR3: CASSFGPGGWTEAFF
DNA: TGTGCCAGCAGCTTCGGACCCGGAGGATGGACTGAAGCTTTCTTT

V: TRBV5-1
size: -
length: 16
D: TRBD1
J: TRBJ1-1
CDR3: CASSLTGGDLNTEAFF
DNA: TGCGCCAGCAGCTTGACAGGGGGCGATTTGAACACTGAAGCTTTCTTT

V: TRBV7-6
size: -
length: 18
D: -
J: TRBJ2-5
CDR3: CASIPGITPSYLQETQYF
DNA: TGTGCCAGCATCCCAGGCATCACTCCCAGCTACCTTCAAGAGACCCAGTACTTC

V: TRBV25-1
size: -
length: 12
D: -
J: TRBJ2-2
CDR3: CGSQGRHRELFF
DNA: TGCGGCTCACAGGGTCGCCACCGGGAGCTGTTTTTT

V: TRBV18
size: -
length: 14
D: -
J: TRBJ1-6
CDR3: CASSPGRGSSPLHF
DNA: TGTGCCAGCTCACCCGGACGGGGGAGTTCACCCCTCCACTTT

V: TRBV7-9
size: -
length: 12
D: -
J: TRBJ2-7
CDR3: CASSFEGYEQYF
DNA: TGTGCCAGCAGCTTCGAGGGCTACGAGCAGTACTTC

V: TRBV4-2
size: -
length: 16
D: TRBD2
J: TRBJ2-1
CDR3: CASSQVPLAGGNEQFF
DNA: TGTGCCAGCAGCCAAGTGCCACTAGCGGGGGGCAATGAGCAGTTCTTC

V: TRBV5-1
size: -
length: 14
D: TRBD1
J: TRBJ1-4
CDR3: CASSRTGGGEKLFF
DNA: TGCGCCAGCTCCCGGACAGGGGGCGGTGAAAAACTGTTTTTT

V: TRBV28
size: -
length: 16
D: TRBD1
J: TRBJ2-5
CDR3: CASSSPTGVSEETQYF
DNA: TGTGCCAGCAGTTCTCCTACAGGGGTGAGCGAAGAGACCCAGTACTTC

V: TRBV9
size: -
length: 16
D: -
J: TRBJ2-2
CDR3: CASSKTGTSNTGELFF
DNA: TGTGCCAGCAGCAAAACCGGGACTTCGAACACCGGGGAGCTGTTTTTT

V: TRBV6-1
size: -
length: 16
D: -
J: TRBJ2-1
CDR3: CASSDIGRVSYNEQFF
DNA: TGTGCCAGCAGTGATATTGGGCGGGTTTCCTACAATGAGCAGTTCTTC

V: TRBV7-6
size: -
length: 14
D: -
J: TRBJ1-1
CDR3: CASSLYSLNTEAFF
DNA: TGTGCCAGCAGCTTATACAGTCTGAACACTGAAGCTTTCTTT

V: TRBV9
size: -
length: 15
D: TRBD1
J: TRBJ2-3
CDR3: CASSPRQGNGDTQYF
DNA: TGTGCCAGCAGCCCACGACAGGGAAATGGAGATACGCAGTATTTT

V: TRBV27
size: -
length: 17
D: TRBD2
J: TRBJ2-3
CDR3: CASRRLGIAGNTDTQYF
DNA: TGTGCCAGCAGACGCCTTGGGATAGCGGGAAACACAGATACGCAGTATTTT

V: TRBV7-6
size: -
length: 17
D: TRBD2
J: TRBJ2-1
CDR3: CASSLDAGVGPGNEQFF
DNA: TGTGCCAGCAGCTTAGATGCGGGAGTAGGTCCCGGCAATGAGCAGTTCTTC

V: TRBV11-2
size: -
length: 15
D: TRBD2
J: TRBJ2-1
CDR3: CASSTFGGAVNEQFF
DNA: TGTGCCAGCAGCACCTTCGGGGGGGCCGTAAATGAGCAGTTCTTC

V: TRBV18
size: -
length: 13
D: TRBD1
J: TRBJ1-2
CDR3: CASSPDRGYGYTF
DNA: TGTGCCAGCTCACCTGACAGGGGCTATGGCTACACCTTC

V: TRBV6-1
size: medium-sized
length: 16
D: TRBD1
J: TRBJ2-7
CDR3: CASSEALGTGSYEQYF
DNA: TGTGCCAGCAGTGAAGCGCTCGGGACAGGCTCCTACGAGCAGTACTTC